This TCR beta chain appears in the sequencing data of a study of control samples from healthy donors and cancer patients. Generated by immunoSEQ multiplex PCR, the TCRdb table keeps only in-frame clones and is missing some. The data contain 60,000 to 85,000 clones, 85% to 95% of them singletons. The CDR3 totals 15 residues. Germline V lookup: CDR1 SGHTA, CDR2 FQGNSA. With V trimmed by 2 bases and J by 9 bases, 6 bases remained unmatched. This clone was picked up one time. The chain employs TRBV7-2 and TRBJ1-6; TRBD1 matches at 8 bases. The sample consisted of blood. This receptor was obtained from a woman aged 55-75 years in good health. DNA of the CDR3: TGTGCCAGCAGCTTATACGGACAGGGAACTTCACCCCTCCACTTT. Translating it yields CASSLYGQGTSPLHF. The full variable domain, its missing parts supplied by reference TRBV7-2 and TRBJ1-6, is GAGVSQSPSNKVTEKGKDVELRCDPISGHTALYWYRQSLGQGLEFLIYFQGNSAPDKSGLPSDRFSAERTGGSVSTLTIQRTQQEDSAVYLCASSLYGQGTSPLHFGNGTRLTVT.